These T cell receptor beta chains were read from a single sample in a study of cytomegalovirus exposure and HLA in healthy donors. The data were produced by immunoSEQ multiplex PCR, yet TCRdb's version contains in-frame clones alone and is incomplete. The sample holds around 75,000 clones, around 76% seen once. Input material: PBMCs. Receptor source: a young man in good health and CMV-seronegative. Both conserved end residues are part of each CDR3. A D gene is named only where the DNA matches it firmly. Rows give clone size only sometimes, using once, few, many, or a class for an expanded clone.

D	V	J	size	CDR3	DNA
NA	TRBV18	TRBJ2-1	NA	CASSPSPTALGFF	TGTGCCAGCTCACCATCCCCGACTGCTCTGGGGTTCTTC
NA	TRBV11-2	TRBJ1-1	NA	CAVQQGSEAFF	TGTGCCGTGCAACAGGGCTCTGAAGCTTTCTTT
TRBD1	TRBV7-2	TRBJ2-2	NA	CASSNPTGVNTGELFF	TGTGCCAGCAGTAACCCGACAGGGGTGAACACCGGGGAGCTGTTTTTT
TRBD1	TRBV5-1	TRBJ1-5	few	CASSQGVSNQPQHF	TGCGCCAGCAGCCAGGGGGTTAGCAATCAGCCCCAGCATTTT
TRBD1	TRBV19	TRBJ2-2	NA	CASTQAGGRYTGELFF	TGTGCCAGTACCCAAGCAGGGGGCCGGTACACCGGGGAGCTGTTTTTT
TRBD1	TRBV19	TRBJ2-7	NA	CASSDILGTGGDEQYF	TGTGCCAGTAGCGACATCTTAGGGACAGGGGGCGACGAGCAGTACTTC
NA	TRBV21-1	TRBJ2-5	few	CASRPGAGKTQYF	TGTGCCAGCAGACCAGGGGCCGGGAAGACCCAGTACTTC
NA	TRBV6-1	TRBJ2-2	few	CASSEGLDTGELFF	TGTGCCAGCAGTGAAGGACTAGACACCGGGGAGCTGTTTTTT
NA	TRBV4-1	TRBJ1-2	NA	CASSRLESEEGTF	TGCGCCAGCAGCCGCCTCGAGTCAGAGGAGGGCACCTTC
TRBD2	TRBV4-3	TRBJ2-4	NA	CASSQVTLAGGFKNIQYF	TGCGCCAGCAGCCAAGTCACATTGGCGGGGGGTTTCAAAAACATTCAGTACTTC
TRBD1	TRBV19	TRBJ2-5	once	CASSLDRRQGARETQYF	TGTGCCAGTAGTCTCGACCGAAGACAGGGGGCTCGGGAGACCCAGTACTTC
NA	TRBV6-1	TRBJ2-7	few	CASQQSNAYEQYF	TGTGCCAGCCAACAGAGTAACGCCTACGAGCAGTACTTC
NA	TRBV29-1	TRBJ1-2	NA	CSVVGRLNYGYTF	TGCAGCGTTGTGGGGCGGCTGAACTATGGCTACACCTTC
TRBD2	TRBV4-2	TRBJ2-2	NA	CASSRGLAGANTGELFF	TGTGCCAGCAGCCGAGGACTAGCGGGGGCGAACACCGGGGAGCTGTTTTTT
NA	TRBV2	TRBJ1-4	NA	CASSEGSLNEKLFF	TGTGCCAGCAGTGAAGGCAGTCTTAATGAAAAACTGTTTTTT
NA	TRBV7-2	TRBJ2-2	NA	CASSLWAGNTGELFF	TGTGCCAGCAGCTTATGGGCAGGGAACACCGGGGAGCTGTTTTTT
TRBD1	TRBV2	TRBJ1-2	NA	CASSGQAYYGYTF	TGTGCCAGCTCGGGACAGGCCTACTATGGCTACACCTTC
NA	TRBV28	TRBJ1-1	NA	CASSLWDSPEAFF	TGTGCCAGCAGTTTATGGGACAGCCCCGAAGCTTTCTTT
TRBD1	TRBV5-6	TRBJ1-1	once	CASSPGQGFIEAFF	TGTGCCAGCAGCCCGGGACAGGGGTTCATTGAAGCTTTCTTT